This T cell receptor beta chain was captured by sequencing in a study of T cells after somatic rescue of genetic block. Sequencing was performed with immunoSEQ multiplex PCR; in TCRdb, only in-frame clones are kept and a portion is missing. The sample has 85,000 to 100,000 clones, 85% to 90% seen once. The sample holds a few counts of this clone. This clonotype was obtained from a woman under 30. The specimen sequenced was peripheral blood mononuclear cells (PBMCs).

CDR3 protein: CASSLVGTEAFF. The DNA of the CDR3 is TGTGCCAGCAGCTTGGTTGGCACTGAAGCTTTCTTT. The chain links TRBV5-6 to TRBJ1-1; D is ambiguous. The CDR3 has 12 residues. Germline V gene sequence: CDR1 SGHDT, CDR2 YYEEEE. Trimming pared 0 bases from V and 4 bases from J, leaving 4 bases between.